These 25 T cell receptor beta chains were all obtained from the same sample, sequenced in a study of preoperative IRX-2 immunotherapy in early breast cancer. The treatment here: preoperative locoregional IRX-2 cytokine immunotherapy. Libraries were prepared by immunoSEQ multiplex PCR; TCRdb keeps only in-frame clonotypes and omits some of them. The table has tens of thousands of clones, about 90% seen once; the top ten hold 1.6%. The specimen was tumor tissue, collected after IRX-2 immunotherapy. The receptors derive from a human donor with breast cancer.

The chain carries TRBV6-8 and TRBJ2-1; 13 nucleotides line up with TRBD2. Germline CDR1 reads MNHGY; CDR2 reads SAAAGT. The CDR3 is 16 amino acids. The J segment lost 7 bases and the V segment lost 5 bases, leaving 8 bases of the junction unmatched. The CDR3 DNA reads TGTGCCAGCAGTACCCGATTACTAGCGGGGGGGAATGAGCAGTTCTTC. Encoded protein: CASSTRLLAGGNEQFF.

J is TRBJ1-4 and V is TRBV5-1, with TRBD1 as a possible D gene (5 bases). V dropped 3 bases and J dropped 5 bases, with 14 bases sitting between them. Germline V gives CDR1 SGHRS, CDR2 YFSETQ. This CDR3 contains 15 residues. The CDR3: CASSSARGQNEKLFF. CDR3 bases: TGCGCCAGCAGCTCAGCGAGGGGCCAGAATGAAAAACTGTTTTTT.

The V gene is TRBV7-5, the J gene TRBJ2-5; TRBD2 is the table's D call, not checked against the DNA. TRBV7-5 is reported as a pseudogene. This CDR3 is 16 amino acids long. The CDR3 is CASSSLGAGFQETQYF. Written as DNA, the CDR3 is TGTGCCAGCAGCTCCTTAGGCGCGGGGTTCCAAGAGACCCAGTACTTC.

The J gene is TRBJ1-5, the V gene TRBV10-2; D is unclear. The CDR3 is made up of 13 amino acids. Germline V gene lookup returns CDR1 WSHSY and CDR2 SAAADI. Between the trimmed V and J ends, which lost 0 bases and 12 bases, there was a span of 12 bases. CDR3 sequence: CASSESDSDFQHF. The CDR3 DNA is TGCGCCAGCAGTGAGTCGGATAGTGACTTCCAGCATTTT.

This clone has more than one count but fewer than ten. The chain employs TRBV11-3 and TRBJ2-2, with TRBD2 matching over 16 bases. The germline V gene has CDR1 SGHNT and CDR2 YENEEA. The CDR3 length is 19 residues. The ends lost 4 bases at V and 5 bases at J; junction bases unmatched: 10. The DNA for the CDR3 is TGTGCCAGCAGCTCCCGGGGACTAGCGGGGGGGCCGGGAACCGGGGAGCTGTTTTTT. It specifies CASSSRGLAGGPGTGELFF. Complete variable domain (other parts from reference TRBV11-3 and TRBJ2-2): EAGVVQSPRYKIIEKKQPVAFWCNPISGHNTLYWYLQNLGQGPELLIRYENEEAVDDSQLPKDRFSAERLKGVDSTLKIQPAELGDSAVYLCASSSRGLAGGPGTGELFFGEGSRLTVL.

The chain links TRBV6-8 to TRBJ2-7; a weak D match, TRBD1 (6 bases). The germline V gene encodes CDR1 MNHGY and CDR2 SAAAGT. The CDR3 has 13 residues. The V end lost 6 bases, the J end lost 7 bases, and 16 bases lay between the germline ends. DNA of the CDR3: TGTGCCAGCAGGTGGAGAGGGGGTGGTGAGCAGTACTTC. This codes for CASRWRGGGEQYF.

V and J are TRBV7-2 and TRBJ1-1; D ambiguous. Per germline, CDR1 SGHTA and CDR2 FQGNSA. The V end lost 5 bases, the J end lost 2 bases, and 18 bases lay between the germline ends. The CDR3 spans 16 residues. In DNA, the CDR3 is TGTGCCAGCAGCCACTCGGCGAAGGCCGGAAACACTGAAGCTTTCTTT. It yields the protein CASSHSAKAGNTEAFF.

The V call is TRBV28, the J call TRBJ2-5; TRBD2 aligns across 9 bases. The junction had 6 bases not matched to a gene; V was cut back by 5 bases and J by 5 bases. CDR3 length: 14 amino acids. Germline V gene sequence: CDR1 MDHEN, CDR2 SYDVKM. CDR3 region: CASSPGTSLETQYF. The CDR3 DNA follows: TGTGCCAGCAGTCCCGGGACTAGCCTCGAGACCCAGTACTTC.

The chain couples TRBV5-1 to TRBJ2-7, with D tentatively TRBD1 (6 bases). CDR1 is SGHRS and CDR2 is YFSETQ in the germline V gene. V dropped 2 bases and J dropped 5 bases, with 23 bases sitting between them. This CDR3 contains 17 residues. The CDR3: CASSFAQGAGEFHEQYF. The CDR3 bases are TGCGCCAGCAGCTTCGCCCAAGGGGCAGGGGAATTCCACGAGCAGTACTTC.

The chain has TRBV5-1 and TRBJ1-4; D call uncertain. V lost 0 bases, J lost 8 bases, and 11 bases lay in between. The germline gives CDR1 SGHRS, CDR2 YFSETQ. The CDR3 length is 14 residues. This chain's CDR3 is CASSLGGDGEKLFF. The CDR3, as DNA: TGCGCCAGCAGCTTGGGAGGCGACGGGGAAAAACTGTTTTTT.

The gene calls are TRBV6-8 and TRBJ1-1; 9 bases match TRBD1. CDR1 is MNHGY and CDR2 is SAAAGT in the germline V gene. This CDR3 is built from 18 residues. The trim removed 5 bases at V and 1 base at J, leaving 14 bases unmatched. CDR3 DNA: TGTGCCAGCAGTCGTACAGGGGGCGCCTCTCGTGGGAACACTGAAGCTTTCTTT. It encodes CASSRTGGASRGNTEAFF.

This clone came up a few times. The chain recombines TRBV6-8 with TRBJ1-4, with D possibly TRBD1 on 6 matching bases. V gave up 5 bases and J gave up 7 bases, with 17 bases separating them. The CDR3 runs 15 residues. Looked up from germline, CDR1 is MNHGY and CDR2 is SAAAGT. The CDR3 loop reads CASSQTSGDFEKLFF. DNA for the CDR3: TGTGCCAGCAGTCAAACCTCAGGGGACTTTGAAAAACTGTTTTTT.

The count of this clone is one. This chain uses TRBV18 with TRBJ1-1, with 9 nucleotides matching TRBD1. Germline V gene sequence: CDR1 KGHSH, CDR2 LQKENI. This CDR3 contains 13 residues. The ends lost 5 bases at V and 6 bases at J; junction bases unmatched: 4. The CDR3 nucleotides read TGTGCCAGCTCAACAGGGGGCATGGCTGAAGCTTTCTTT. Its translation: CASSTGGMAEAFF.

The count of this clone is one. The chain uses TRBV7-5 and TRBJ1-1; the table gives TRBD1 as D, unverified against the DNA. TRBV7-5 is an annotated pseudogene. The CDR3 runs to 16 residues. As DNA, the CDR3 is TGTGCCAGCAGCCCCGACAGGGGGTATGGATACGCTGAAGCTTTCTTT. The encoded protein is CASSPDRGYGYAEAFF.

The chain combines TRBV6-8 with TRBJ1-2; D is ambiguous. The CDR3 has 13 amino acids. Germline CDR1 reads MNHGY; CDR2 reads SAAAGT. The V gene lost 7 bases and the J gene lost 11 bases, with 20 bases spanning the gap. This chain's CDR3 is CASISSSVMGYTF. DNA for the CDR3: TGTGCCAGCATTTCTAGCTCAGTCATGGGATACACCTTC.

This clone has only a few counts. This chain connects TRBV11-3 to TRBJ1-1; D unresolved. In germline, CDR1 is SGHNT, CDR2 YENEEA. This CDR3 is built from 16 residues. Trimming shortened V by 0 bases and J by 0 bases, and 11 bases separated the two germline ends. CDR3 bases: TGTGCCAGCAGCTTAGATCCGACCCCGTTGAACACTGAAGCTTTCTTT. Translation gives CASSLDPTPLNTEAFF.

The CDR3 is CASSISGSVNTEAFF. The DNA for the CDR3 is TGTGCCAGTAGTATCAGCGGTAGCGTGAACACTGAAGCTTTCTTT. The chain combines TRBV19 with TRBJ1-1; D not certain. Germline lookup yields CDR1 LNHDA and CDR2 SQIVND (reference sequence). V was clipped by 3 bases and J by 0 bases, with 11 bases between them. This CDR3 region has 15 residues.

The chain uses TRBV30 and TRBJ1-4; 7 bases align to TRBD1. Germline CDR1 and CDR2: GTSNPN and SVGIG (reference sequence). V was clipped by 4 bases and J by 7 bases; unmatched bases: 9. CDR3 length equals 14 residues. CDR3: CAWTWTGGGEKLFF. CDR3 coding DNA: TGTGCCTGGACCTGGACAGGAGGGGGTGAAAAACTGTTTTTT.

This clone was seen just once. V and J are TRBV6-8 and TRBJ1-1, with 7 bases that match TRBD1. V was pared by 2 bases and J by 0 bases, with 3 bases of the junction left unmatched. CDR1 and CDR2 (germline): MNHGY, SAAAGT. The CDR3 length is 15 residues. CDR3 in DNA: TGTGCCAGCAGTTACCCGGGACAGATGAACACTGAAGCTTTCTTT. Translation: CASSYPGQMNTEAFF.

The chain links TRBV6-8 to TRBJ2-7; 13 bases line up with TRBD2. The CDR3 sequence is 15 residues long. The V gene's germline CDR1 is MNHGY and CDR2 SAAAGT. V dropped 5 bases and J dropped 7; count of bases not matched to a gene: 8. CDR3 in DNA: TGTGCCAGCAGTAGGGGAGGGACTAGCGGGAAGGAGCAGTACTTC. It is translated as CASSRGGTSGKEQYF.

The chain joins TRBV7-1 to TRBJ1-6, with D possibly being TRBD1 (5 bases). TRBV7-1 is annotated as an ORF whose role is uncertain. Trimming stripped 5 bases from V and 0 bases from J, with 17 bases between. The CDR3 spans 18 residues. The CDR3 protein is CASSGDRARSSYNSPLHF. CDR3 in DNA: TGTGCCAGCAGCGGAGACAGAGCAAGAAGCTCCTATAATTCACCCCTCCACTTT.

The chain carries TRBV10-3 and TRBJ1-3; no definite D call. The V gene's germline CDR1 is ENHRY and CDR2 SYGVKD. The CDR3 is 16 amino acids. The ends were cut back, 0 bases at V and 4 bases at J, with 13 bases in the middle. The CDR3 DNA sequence: TGTGCCATCAGTGAGTCTGCCGGGGTCGGAGGAAACACCATATATTTT. It specifies CAISESAGVGGNTIYF.

The rearrangement joins TRBV11-3 to TRBJ2-3; 10 nucleotides line up with TRBD2. CDR1 is SGHNT, CDR2 YENEEA, per germline. J gave up 7 bases and V 5 bases, and 12 bases lay outside the gene matches. The CDR3 covers 16 residues. CDR3 in amino acids: CASSRTSGGAEYTQYF. The CDR3 nucleotides read TGTGCCAGCAGCCGAACAAGCGGGGGGGCCGAATATACGCAGTATTTT. Full variable domain (missing parts from reference TRBV11-3 and TRBJ2-3): EAGVVQSPRYKIIEKKQPVAFWCNPISGHNTLYWYLQNLGQGPELLIRYENEEAVDDSQLPKDRFSAERLKGVDSTLKIQPAELGDSAVYLCASSRTSGGAEYTQYFGPGTRLTVL.

The chain recombines TRBV5-1 with TRBJ1-4; D unclear. The CDR3 covers 15 residues. Deletions cut 3 bases from V and 6 bases from J, with 15 bases between. Germline CDR1 is SGHRS and CDR2 is YFSETQ. The chain's CDR3 is CASSSGSGPYEKLFF. The DNA for the CDR3 is TGCGCCAGCAGCTCAGGTAGCGGACCATATGAAAAACTGTTTTTT. Using reference TRBV5-1 and TRBJ1-4 for the parts outside the CDR3, the full variable domain is KAGVTQTPRYLIKTRGQQVTLSCSPISGHRSVSWYQQTPGQGLQFLFEYFSETQRNKGNFPGRFSGRQFSNSRSEMNVSTLELGDSALYLCASSSGSGPYEKLFFGSGTQLSVL.

This clone was seen only a few times. The V call is TRBV6-8, the J call TRBJ2-5; D might be TRBD1 (5 bases). The CDR3 consists of 14 residues. Trimming shortened V by 0 bases and J by 5 bases, and 10 bases separated the two germline ends. The germline CDR1 and CDR2 sequences are MNHGY and SAAAGT. The CDR3 region is CASSYSGAQETQYF. CDR3 DNA sequence: TGTGCCAGCAGTTACTCAGGGGCCCAGGAGACCCAGTACTTC.